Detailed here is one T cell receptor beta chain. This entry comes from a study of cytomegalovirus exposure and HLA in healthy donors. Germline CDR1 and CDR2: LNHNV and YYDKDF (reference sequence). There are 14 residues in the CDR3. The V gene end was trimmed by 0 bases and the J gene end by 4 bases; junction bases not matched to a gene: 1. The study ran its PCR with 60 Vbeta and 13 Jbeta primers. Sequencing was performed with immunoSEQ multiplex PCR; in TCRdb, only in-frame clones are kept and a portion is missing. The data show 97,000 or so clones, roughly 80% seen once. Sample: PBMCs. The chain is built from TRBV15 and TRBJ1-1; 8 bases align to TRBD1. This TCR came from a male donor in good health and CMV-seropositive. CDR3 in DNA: TGTGCCACCAGCAGAGAAACAGGGGGCACTGAAGCTTTCTTT. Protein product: CATSRETGGTEAFF.